These 21 T cell receptor beta chains came from one sample sequenced in a study of CD8+ T cells in alopecia areata. After isolation, RNA underwent reverse transcription to generate cDNA as the sequencing template. The assay was immunoSEQ multiplex PCR, and TCRdb's table has in-frame clones only and misses some. The sample consists of about 160,000 clones, 75% to 90% of them appearing once. Sequenced here: CD8+ T cells sorted from blood, sampled at week 0. All receptors derive from a human donor with alopecia areata.

V is TRBV25-1 and J is TRBJ2-7; no firm D call. The CDR3 contains 11 residues. Germline V gene sequence: CDR1 MGHDK, CDR2 SYGVNS. V lost 4 bases and J 6 bases, leaving 7 bases between the germline ends. The CDR3 DNA reads TGTGCCAGCAGTGTAGGGATCGAGCAGTACTTC. Protein: CASSVGIEQYF.

In its sample, this clone was seen once. The V call is TRBV7-9, the J call TRBJ1-5; possible D gene TRBD1, 5 bases. Germline V gene sequence: CDR1 SEHNR, CDR2 FQNEAQ (reference sequence). The V end lost 7 bases, the J end lost 0 bases, and 10 bases lay between the germline ends. CDR3 length: 14 amino acids. The CDR3 protein is CASTAQGSNQPQHF. In DNA, the CDR3 is TGTGCCAGCACCGCGCAGGGTAGCAATCAGCCCCAGCATTTT.

This clone showed up just a few times. The chain recombines TRBV2 with TRBJ2-1; TRBD2 matches at 11 bases. V was clipped by 8 bases and J by 6 bases; unmatched bases: 3. Germline V gives CDR1 SNHLY, CDR2 FYNNEI. This CDR3 region has 13 residues. CDR3 amino acids: CASGGTSGNEQFF. Here the CDR3 DNA reads TGTGCCAGCGGTGGGACTAGCGGCAATGAGCAGTTCTTC.

Note on this clone: Compared with germline, one end of the junction differs, possibly owing to a read error. Other DNA sequences in the same sample also yield this CDR3. The chain combines TRBV7-3 with TRBJ1-1, with TRBD1 matching over 10 bases. This CDR3 has 14 amino acids. Germline V gene data show CDR1 as SGHTA and CDR2 as FQGTGA. DNA of the CDR3: TGCGCCAGCAGCCGGGACAGGGGTGACGCTGAAGCTTTCTTT. Residues: CASSRDRGDAEAFF.

V and J are TRBV29-1 and TRBJ1-2; D perhaps matches TRBD1 (5 bases). Trimming took off 7 bases at V and 4 bases at J, with 16 bases between the two ends. CDR3 length: 13 amino acids. Germline-derived CDR1 and CDR2 are SQVTM and ANQGSEA. CDR3 sequence reads: CSARQSQSYGYTF. For the CDR3, the DNA is TGCAGCGCCCGACAGTCGCAGAGCTATGGCTACACCTTC. The full variable domain, with the rest looked up from reference TRBV29-1 and TRBJ1-2, is SAVISQKPSRDICQRGTSLTIQCQVDSQVTMMFWYRQQPGQSLTLIATANQGSEATYESGFVIDKFPISRPNLTFSTLTVSNMSPEDSSIYLCSARQSQSYGYTFGSGTRLTVV.

V and J are TRBV4-1 and TRBJ2-7, with 9 bases matching TRBD2. Germline V lookup: CDR1 MGHRA, CDR2 YSYEKL. The V and J ends lost 1 base and 3 bases, in that order; junction bases with no gene match: 4. The CDR3 totals 15 residues. CDR3 DNA: TGCGCCAGCAGCCAAGTGGATAGCGGGGGCTACGAGCAGTACTTC. Its translation is CASSQVDSGGYEQYF.

The CDR3 DNA reads TGTGCCAGCAGCTTAGGCAGGGGGCGGCAAGAGCCCTATGGCTACACCTTC. This translates into CASSLGRGRQEPYGYTF. The gene calls are TRBV7-9 and TRBJ1-2, with 8 bases fitting TRBD1. The CDR3 sequence is 17 residues long. Germline loops: CDR1 SEHNR, CDR2 FQNEAQ (reference sequence). V trimming: 1 base; J trimming: 4 bases; junction bases outside the gene matches: 11. The full variable domain, its missing parts supplied by reference TRBV7-9 and TRBJ1-2, is DTGVSQNPRHKITKRGQNVTFRCDPISEHNRLYWYRQTLGQGPEFLTYFQNEAQLEKSRLLSDRFSAERPKGSFSTLEIQRTEQGDSAMYLCASSLGRGRQEPYGYTFGSGTRLTVV.

This rearrangement joins TRBV27 to TRBJ1-2, with D possibly matching TRBD1 (5 bases). The CDR3 is 12 residues long. Germline assignment: CDR1 MNHEY and CDR2 SMNVEV (reference sequence). V gave up 3 bases and J gave up 9 bases, with 11 bases separating them. The DNA for the CDR3 is TGTGCCAGCAGTTTCGGAAGGGGTAGCTACACCTTC. Its protein product is CASSFGRGSYTF.

This sequence joins TRBV4-1 and TRBJ2-1, with TRBD2 matching 10 bases. Germline-derived CDR1 and CDR2 are MGHRA and YSYEKL. There are 16 residues in the CDR3. With V trimmed by 2 bases and J by 0 bases, 1 base remained unmatched. The CDR3 nucleotides read TGCGCCAGCAGCCAACTAGCGGGAGTCTCCTACAATGAGCAGTTCTTC. This translates into CASSQLAGVSYNEQFF.

This sequence joins TRBV4-1 and TRBJ2-7, with 7 positions matching TRBD1. The J segment lost 4 bases and the V segment lost 0 bases, leaving 9 bases of the junction unmatched. The CDR3 runs 16 residues. Germline V lookup: CDR1 MGHRA, CDR2 YSYEKL. The CDR3 nucleotides are TGCGCCAGCAGCCAAGAGGCGAGTAGGACAGGATACGAGCAGTACTTC. The encoded protein is CASSQEASRTGYEQYF.

This chain connects TRBV27 to TRBJ2-5; 9 bases match TRBD1. CDR3 length equals 15 residues. Looked up from germline, CDR1 is MNHEY and CDR2 is SMNVEV (reference sequence). Trimming removed 3 bases from V and 5 bases from J; junction bases left unmatched: 7. CDR3 bases: TGTGCCAGCAGTTTCCGGGACAGGGTTACGGAGACCCAGTACTTC. Amino acid sequence: CASSFRDRVTETQYF.

The V and J genes are TRBV2 and TRBJ2-7; D may be TRBD1 (6 bases). Trimming stripped 1 base from V and 3 bases from J, with 10 bases between. CDR1 SNHLY and CDR2 FYNNEI come from the germline V gene. The CDR3 is 14 amino acids. Written as DNA, the CDR3 is TGTGCCAGCAGTGAAGGGCAGGGGATCTACGAGCAGTACTTC. It yields the protein CASSEGQGIYEQYF. Drawing the rest from reference TRBV2 and TRBJ2-7, the complete variable domain is EPEVTQTPSHQVTQMGQEVILRCVPISNHLYFYWYRQILGQKVEFLVSFYNNEISEKSEIFDDQFSVERPDGSNFTLKIRSTKLEDSAMYFCASSEGQGIYEQYFGPGTRLTVT.

The V and J genes are TRBV2 and TRBJ2-5; 7 nucleotides match TRBD2. Trimming took 1 base from V and 5 from J; bases not matched to a gene: 10. The V gene's germline CDR1 is SNHLY and CDR2 FYNNEI. There are 16 residues in the CDR3. CDR3 sequence (DNA): TGTGCCAGCAGTGAAGGGGGAACGGGAGGATGGGAGACCCAGTACTTC. Translating it yields CASSEGGTGGWETQYF.

The V gene is TRBV2, the J gene TRBJ2-1; D may match TRBD1 or TRBD2 (5 bases each). V lost 6 bases, J lost 6 bases, and 9 bases lay in between. Germline V gene data show CDR1 as SNHLY and CDR2 as FYNNEI. This CDR3 is built from 12 residues. This chain's CDR3 is CASRGTVNEQFF. For the CDR3, the DNA is TGTGCCAGCAGGGGGACGGTCAATGAGCAGTTCTTC.

The chain is built from TRBV6-5 and TRBJ2-7; no clear D. CDR3 length equals 12 residues. The germline V and J ends were trimmed by 6 bases and 6 bases, with 12 bases remaining between them. Germline CDR1 is MNHEY and CDR2 is SVGAGI. The CDR3 coding sequence is TGTGCCAGCAGATCCTACACGACCGAGCAGTACTTC. Protein: CASRSYTTEQYF.

V and J are TRBV30 and TRBJ2-1; possibly TRBD2 for D (6 bases). This CDR3 is built from 11 residues. Germline V CDR1 and CDR2: GTSNPN, SVGIG (reference sequence). The ends were cut back, 1 base at V and 15 bases at J, with 13 bases in the middle. CDR3: CAWSGIGEAFF. The CDR3 bases are TGTGCCTGGAGTGGAATAGGGGAGGCGTTCTTC.

The gene calls are TRBV7-9 and TRBJ2-7, with D perhaps given as TRBD1 or TRBD2 (5 bases each). This CDR3 has 14 amino acids. Germline loops: CDR1 SEHNR, CDR2 FQNEAQ (reference sequence). V shed 5 bases and J shed 2 bases, with 13 bases lying between them. In DNA form, the CDR3 reads TGTGCCAGCAGCGCCCGGGACGGAACCTACGAGCAGTACTTC. It codes for CASSARDGTYEQYF.

This clone came up once. The chain uses TRBV5-1 and TRBJ2-7; D uncertain. Germline V gene data show CDR1 as SGHRS and CDR2 as YFSETQ. The CDR3 covers 15 residues. Trimming took off 4 bases at V and 0 bases at J, with 14 bases between the two ends. The CDR3 sequence is CASSPEPAPSYEQYF. DNA for the CDR3: TGCGCCAGCAGCCCGGAGCCGGCCCCCTCCTACGAGCAGTACTTC.

The rearrangement links TRBV27 to TRBJ2-7, with TRBD2 identical over 12 bases. Germline loops: CDR1 MNHEY, CDR2 SMNVEV (reference sequence). The CDR3 has 16 residues. V shed 5 bases and J 7 bases; nucleotides not matched to a gene: 12. The CDR3 protein is CASSPELAGGPREQYF. Written as DNA, the CDR3 is TGTGCCAGCAGTCCCGAACTAGCGGGAGGCCCCCGGGAGCAGTACTTC.

This clone was picked up a small number of times. V gene TRBV7-9 combines with J gene TRBJ2-3; TRBD2 matches 7 bases. Germline values: CDR1 SEHNR, CDR2 FQNEAQ (reference sequence). The CDR3 is 15 residues long. The junction had 6 bases not matched to a gene; V was cut back by 5 bases and J by 1 base. CDR3 sequence reads: CASSGYRGGTDTQYF. The CDR3 nucleotides are TGTGCCAGCAGCGGTTATCGGGGGGGCACAGATACGCAGTATTTT.

This clone came up a few times. The gene calls are TRBV7-9 and TRBJ1-1, with 8 bases fitting TRBD1. In germline, CDR1 is SEHNR, CDR2 FQNEAQ (reference sequence). Germline trimming cut 7 bases from V and 3 bases from J; bases unmatched to any gene: 10. The length of the CDR3 is 15 residues. This chain's CDR3 is CASNDRGGGYTEAFF. CDR3 bases: TGTGCCAGCAACGACAGGGGCGGAGGGTACACTGAAGCTTTCTTT.